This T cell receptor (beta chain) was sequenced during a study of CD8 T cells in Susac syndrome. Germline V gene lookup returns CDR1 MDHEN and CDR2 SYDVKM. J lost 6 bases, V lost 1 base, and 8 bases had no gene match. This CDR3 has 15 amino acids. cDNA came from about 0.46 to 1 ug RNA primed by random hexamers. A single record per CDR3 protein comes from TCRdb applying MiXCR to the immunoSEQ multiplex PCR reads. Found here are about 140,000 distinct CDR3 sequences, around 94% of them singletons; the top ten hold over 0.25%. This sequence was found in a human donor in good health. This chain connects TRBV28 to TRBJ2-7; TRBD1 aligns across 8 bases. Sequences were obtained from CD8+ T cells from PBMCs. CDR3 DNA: TGTGCCAGCAGTTTATCCGGGACAGGACCGGCCGAGCAGTACTTC. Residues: CASSLSGTGPAEQYF.